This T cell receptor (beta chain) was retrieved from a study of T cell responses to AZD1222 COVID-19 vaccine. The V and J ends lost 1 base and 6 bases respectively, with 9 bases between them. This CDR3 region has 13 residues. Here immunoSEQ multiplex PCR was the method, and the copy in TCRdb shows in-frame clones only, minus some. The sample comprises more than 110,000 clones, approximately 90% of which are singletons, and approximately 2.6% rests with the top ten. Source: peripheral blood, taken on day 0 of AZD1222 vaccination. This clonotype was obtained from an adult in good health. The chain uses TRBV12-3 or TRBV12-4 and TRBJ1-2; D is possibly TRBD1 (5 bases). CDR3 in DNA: TGTGCCAGCAGTTTAGTCAGGGCGGATGGCTACACCTTC. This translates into CASSLVRADGYTF.